The 9 T cell receptor beta chains given below trace back to one sample, sequenced in a study of T cells in Graves' hyperthyroidism and ophthalmopathy. Amplified regions were TCR beta CDR3 sequences from RNA transcripts. An initial round of RT-PCR targeting the TCR CDR3 relied on the HTBI primer set. TCRdb re-analysed the multiplex PCR reads in MiXCR, keeping a single row per CDR3 protein. The table includes approximately 600,000 distinct CDR3 sequences, more than 20% detected once. The sequenced sample consisted of blood. These receptors all stem from a man aged 30-40 years with Graves' ophthalmopathy.

This clonotype turned up a few times. The chain employs TRBV30 and TRBJ1-3; 11 bases map to TRBD1. V gave up 3 bases and J gave up 0 bases; unmatched junction bases: 1. This CDR3 is 15 amino acids long. Germline CDR1 is GTSNPN and CDR2 is SVGIG (reference sequence). CDR3 sequence reads: CAWSGTGGSGNTIYF. The CDR3 DNA is TGTGCCTGGAGCGGGACAGGGGGCTCTGGAAACACCATATATTTT.

This clonotype was counted a few times. This chain joins TRBV9 and TRBJ1-2; weak D call: TRBD1 (6 bases). Trimming left V 0 bases short and J 4 bases short, with 10 bases between. The CDR3 spans 14 residues. Germline lookup yields CDR1 SGDLS and CDR2 YYNGEE. The CDR3, as DNA: TGTGCCAGCAGCGTAGCTGGGGGCCCCTATGGCTACACCTTC. This encodes CASSVAGGPYGYTF.

In its sample, this clonotype was seen a few times. This rearrangement joins TRBV2 to TRBJ2-2; D possibly corresponds to TRBD1 (7 bases). There are 15 residues in the CDR3. The germline V gene encodes CDR1 SNHLY and CDR2 FYNNEI. V lost 5 bases and J lost 7, with 17 bases in between. The CDR3: CASSYARGVDGELFF. The CDR3 region has the DNA TGTGCCAGCAGTTACGCCAGGGGGGTGGACGGGGAGCTGTTTTTT.

This clonotype appeared many times. The gene calls are TRBV11-2 and TRBJ1-5; D ambiguous. The V and J ends lost 1 base and 6 bases respectively, with 7 bases between them. The CDR3 is 13 amino acids. CDR1 is SGHAT, CDR2 FQNNGV, per germline. The chain's CDR3 is CASSLGTGQPQHF. The DNA of the CDR3 is TGTGCCAGCAGCTTAGGGACCGGTCAGCCCCAGCATTTT. Filled out from reference TRBV11-2 and TRBJ1-5, the complete variable domain reads EAGVAQSPRYKIIEKRQSVAFWCNPISGHATLYWYQQILGQGPKLLIQFQNNGVVDDSQLPKDRFSAERLKGVDSTLKIQPAKLEDSAVYLCASSLGTGQPQHFGDGTRLSIL.

V gene TRBV5-1 combines with J gene TRBJ2-7, with D tentatively TRBD2 (6 bases). CDR1 and CDR2 (germline): SGHRS, YFSETQ. This CDR3 is built from 18 residues. Trimming shortened V by 0 bases and J by 2 bases, and 21 bases separated the two germline ends. The CDR3 reads CASSLAGRTGRGPYEQYF. Written as DNA, the CDR3 is TGCGCCAGCAGCTTGGCGGGGAGGACGGGGAGAGGGCCCTACGAGCAGTACTTC.

This rearrangement joins TRBV24-1 to TRBJ2-7; 10 positions match TRBD1. The V gene end was trimmed by 7 bases and the J gene end by 6 bases; junction bases not matched to a gene: 11. From germline, CDR1 is KGHDR and CDR2 SFDVKD. The CDR3 covers 15 residues. The chain's CDR3 is CATSFPGQGMIEQYF. CDR3 DNA sequence: TGTGCCACCAGCTTCCCGGGACAGGGGATGATCGAGCAGTACTTC.

This clonotype has only one observation. CDR3 residues: CSVEAGGSENTIYF. The CDR3 coding sequence is TGCAGCGTTGAGGCGGGGGGCAGTGAAAACACCATATATTTT. The V call is TRBV29-1, the J call TRBJ1-3; a possible D gene is TRBD1 (6 bases). This CDR3 spans 14 amino acids. Germline loops: CDR1 SQVTM, CDR2 ANQGSEA. Trimming pared 3 bases from V and 6 bases from J, leaving 15 bases between.

This clonotype has just a few counts. The V gene is TRBV5-6, the J gene TRBJ1-1; D gene uncertain. The CDR3 runs 13 residues. CDR1 is SGHDT, CDR2 YYEEEE, per germline. The V gene lost 4 bases and the J gene lost 7 bases, with 14 bases spanning the gap. The CDR3 region has the DNA TGTGCCAGCAGCCCTCCCGCTGGGTATGAAGCTTTCTTT. The encoded protein is CASSPPAGYEAFF.

Only a few counts were recorded for this clonotype. This CDR3 reads CASSEGTGSYEQYF. The CDR3 nucleotides are TGTGCCAGCAGTGAGGGGACAGGCTCCTACGAGCAGTACTTC. J is TRBJ2-7 and V is TRBV2; the match to TRBD1 covers 8 bases. Germline loops: CDR1 SNHLY, CDR2 FYNNEI. The CDR3 runs to 14 residues. V trimming: 3 bases; J trimming: 0 bases; junction bases outside the gene matches: 1.